A single sample gave rise to the 31 T cell receptor beta chains below, sequenced in a study of a mutant IDH1 vaccine in newly diagnosed glioma. Only in-frame clones appear in the TCRdb table, and some are missing; sequencing was by immunoSEQ multiplex PCR. The sample yields about 100,000 clones, just under 80% seen once. Noted time point: baseline, week 1 (first vaccination visit). Treatment described: pre-vaccination baseline after standard-of-care therapy. The sample in question was PBMCs, obtained from a glioma patient treated with radiotherapy, temozolomide or both. Receptor source: a man aged 35 to 55 with glioma.

This chain uses TRBV6-6 with TRBJ1-4; D gene ambiguous. V dropped 2 bases and J dropped 4 bases, with 14 bases sitting between them. This CDR3 region has 16 residues. Per germline, CDR1 MNHNY and CDR2 SVGAGI (reference sequence). The CDR3 sequence is CASSYEAGALNEKLFF. CDR3 coding DNA: TGTGCCAGCAGTTACGAGGCAGGCGCACTTAATGAAAAACTGTTTTTT.

The genes are TRBV6-5 and TRBJ1-1; D is uncertain. Deletions cut 5 bases from V and 2 bases from J, with 9 bases between. CDR1 and CDR2 (germline): MNHEY, SVGAGI. This CDR3 spans 13 amino acids. The CDR3 spells CASSQQSNTEAFF. CDR3 coding DNA: TGTGCCAGCAGTCAACAGAGTAACACTGAAGCTTTCTTT.

The rearrangement uses TRBV6-5 and TRBJ2-7; D is unclear. Germline CDR1 MNHEY, CDR2 SVGAGI. CDR3 length: 11 amino acids. V shed 4 bases and J shed 2 bases, with 3 bases lying between them. In DNA form, the CDR3 reads TGTGCCAGCAGTTCAACCTACGAGCAGTACTTC. The encoded protein is CASSSTYEQYF.

V is TRBV28 and J is TRBJ1-5, with 7 bases identical to TRBD1. CDR3 length equals 12 residues. CDR1 and CDR2 (germline): MDHEN, SYDVKM. Unmatched junction bases numbered 5, after V lost 8 bases and J lost 7 bases. This CDR3 reads CASEGAGQPQHF. The DNA for the CDR3 is TGTGCCAGCGAGGGGGCCGGGCAGCCCCAGCATTTT.

Of note for this clone: One end of the junction varies from germline; a read error may be responsible. The CDR3 loop is CASSSLKEAAF. CDR3 bases: TGTGCCAGCAGCTCCCTCAAAGAGGCGGCCTTC. The V and J genes are TRBV7-2 and TRBJ2-7; D remains unclear. The germline V gene has CDR1 SGHTA and CDR2 FQGNSA. The CDR3 is 11 amino acids.

The chain employs TRBV6-1 and TRBJ2-5; tentatively, D is TRBD2 (6 bases). The germline V gene encodes CDR1 MNHNS and CDR2 SASEGT. V dropped 3 bases and J dropped 0 bases, with 11 bases sitting between them. The CDR3 has 15 residues. CDR3 in amino acids: CASSETGEYQETQYF. In DNA, the CDR3 is TGTGCCAGCAGTGAGACGGGGGAGTACCAAGAGACCCAGTACTTC.

The J gene is TRBJ1-5, the V gene TRBV5-5, with 7 bases aligning to TRBD1. V lost 4 bases and J lost 9; bases outside the gene matches: 7. This CDR3 is built from 13 residues. Germline lookup yields CDR1 SGHKS and CDR2 YYEKEE (reference sequence). CDR3 in amino acids: CASSPSGGSPQHF. The CDR3, as DNA: TGTGCCAGCAGCCCCTCAGGGGGATCGCCCCAGCATTTT.

This clone was counted a single time. The chain uses TRBV6-1 and TRBJ1-1; a weak D match, TRBD1 (5 bases). V dropped 7 bases and J dropped 2 bases, with 17 bases sitting between them. The length of the CDR3 is 15 residues. The germline V gene encodes CDR1 MNHNS and CDR2 SASEGT. The CDR3 region is CASTFSSRANTEAFF. DNA for the CDR3: TGTGCCAGCACCTTTAGCTCCAGGGCAAACACTGAAGCTTTCTTT.

The rearrangement links TRBV5-1 to TRBJ2-5; 10 positions match TRBD1. V shed 1 base and J 3 bases; nucleotides not matched to a gene: 3. The length of the CDR3 is 15 residues. CDR1 is SGHRS, CDR2 YFSETQ, per germline. The CDR3 reads CASSLSGTGEETQYF. The CDR3 DNA reads TGCGCCAGCAGCTTGAGTGGGACAGGGGAAGAGACCCAGTACTTC.

This clone appeared a few times. The chain carries TRBV5-1 and TRBJ1-2; 8 positions agree with TRBD1. The CDR3 loop spans 18 amino acids. V lost 2 bases and J lost 0; bases outside the gene matches: 12. The germline CDR1 and CDR2 sequences are SGHRS and YFSETQ. In nucleotides, the CDR3 is TGCGCCAGCAGCTTCGGACAGGGAGCCCTCTTAGCTAACTATGGCTACACCTTC. Translation: CASSFGQGALLANYGYTF.

This clone was detected once. V and J are TRBV29-1 and TRBJ2-5; 15 nucleotides align to TRBD2. Germline V gives CDR1 SQVTM, CDR2 ANQGSEA. V dropped 7 bases and J dropped 6; count of bases not matched to a gene: 3. The CDR3 extends over 13 amino acids. The CDR3 DNA sequence: TGCAGCGGGACTAGCGGGAGGGCCCAGACCCAGTACTTC. Its protein product is CSGTSGRAQTQYF.

This clone was seen once. The V gene is TRBV4-3, the J gene TRBJ2-1, with TRBD2 as a possible D gene (5 bases). The ends were cut back, 4 bases at V and 6 bases at J, with 19 bases in the middle. Germline CDR1 reads LGHNA; CDR2 reads YSLEER. This CDR3 spans 16 amino acids. The DNA for the CDR3 is TGCGCCAGCAGCCCCAAGAAAGGACTTAGCCCCAATGAGCAGTTCTTC. It encodes CASSPKKGLSPNEQFF.

The chain couples TRBV19 to TRBJ1-1; maybe TRBD1 (6 bases). V was pared by 5 bases and J by 1 base, with 11 bases between. This CDR3 is 14 amino acids long. Germline CDR1 and CDR2: LNHDA and SQIVND (reference sequence). CDR3 nucleotide sequence: TGTGCCAGTAGTTTACAGGGAGGGAACACTGAAGCTTTCTTT. Translation gives CASSLQGGNTEAFF.

This clone was observed a few times. The rearrangement links TRBV7-6 to TRBJ2-1; 15 nucleotides match TRBD2. The CDR3 consists of 16 residues. V lost 5 bases and J lost 10; bases outside the gene matches: 9. The V gene's germline CDR1 is SGHVS and CDR2 FNYEAQ. CDR3 loop: CASSEGLAGGAEEQFF. In DNA, the CDR3 is TGTGCCAGCAGCGAGGGACTAGCGGGAGGAGCCGAGGAGCAGTTCTTC.

This clone was observed a handful of times. The rearrangement joins TRBV2 to TRBJ1-4; the D gene is possibly TRBD1 (5 bases). Germline loops: CDR1 SNHLY, CDR2 FYNNEI. Trimming removed 1 base from V and 5 bases from J, with 14 bases in between. The CDR3 has 16 residues. CDR3 nucleotide sequence: TGTGCCAGCAGTGAAGGAGGAGGGACTCAAAATGAAAAACTGTTTTTT. Translating it yields CASSEGGGTQNEKLFF.

The rearrangement uses TRBV10-3 and TRBJ2-7, with 8 bases that match TRBD2. V was pared by 5 bases and J by 1 base, with 4 bases of the junction left unmatched. Germline V lookup: CDR1 ENHRY, CDR2 SYGVKD. The CDR3 has 14 amino acids. The CDR3 DNA is TGTGCCATCAGTCCCACTAGCGGATCCTACGAGCAGTACTTC. It yields the protein CAISPTSGSYEQYF.

This clone was seen a few times. V and J are TRBV29-1 and TRBJ2-3; D perhaps matches TRBD1 (6 bases). CDR3 length: 15 residues. Trimming stripped 2 bases from V and 2 bases from J, with 14 bases between. The V gene's germline CDR1 is SQVTM and CDR2 ANQGSEA. The CDR3 DNA follows: TGCAGCGTTGAAAGGGCAGGGACATACACAGATACGCAGTATTTT. Amino acids: CSVERAGTYTDTQYF.

The chain links TRBV21-1 to TRBJ2-7; TRBD1, the D gene given by the table, was not confirmed from the DNA. TRBV21-1 is flagged as a pseudogene. The CDR3 consists of 16 residues. The CDR3 loop reads CASSKRQGNRGYEQYF. The CDR3 DNA follows: TGTGCCAGCAGCAAGAGACAGGGAAATCGGGGTTACGAGCAGTACTTC.

This chain links TRBV21-1 with TRBJ1-1; TRBD1, as called in the table, went unchecked against the DNA. TRBV21-1 is a pseudogene. The CDR3 runs to 16 residues. The CDR3: CASSKEAQEGNTEAFF. DNA for the CDR3: TGTGCCAGCAGCAAAGAGGCCCAGGAAGGGAACACTGAAGCTTTCTTT.

V and J are TRBV19 and TRBJ1-2; a possible D gene is TRBD1 (5 bases). The ends were cut back, 6 bases at V and 8 bases at J, with 22 bases in the middle. Germline lookup yields CDR1 LNHDA and CDR2 SQIVND (reference sequence). This CDR3 is built from 15 residues. The CDR3 spells CASSTLPGGAEGYTF. The CDR3 bases are TGTGCCAGTAGCACACTTCCCGGAGGGGCAGAGGGCTACACCTTC.

This clone showed up just once. V gene TRBV2 combines with J gene TRBJ2-7; D is unresolved. The V end lost 4 bases, the J end lost 8 bases, and 18 bases lay between the germline ends. Looked up from germline, CDR1 is SNHLY and CDR2 is FYNNEI. The CDR3 covers 14 residues. The CDR3 loop reads CASSVEAEATKQYF. CDR3 DNA: TGTGCCAGCAGTGTTGAGGCAGAAGCTACGAAGCAGTACTTC.

This clone was seen a single time. The rearrangement links TRBV4-1 to TRBJ1-2, with D possibly being TRBD1 (6 bases). The CDR3 contains 15 residues. Trimming left V 1 base short and J 2 bases short, with 11 bases between. Germline CDR1 is MGHRA and CDR2 is YSYEKL. CDR3 sequence (DNA): TGCGCCAGCAGCCAAGCGTGGACAGTAAACTATGGCTACACCTTC. Protein: CASSQAWTVNYGYTF.

The chain uses TRBV5-6 and TRBJ2-2, with D uncertain. The ends were cut back, 1 base at V and 3 bases at J, with 13 bases in the middle. Per germline, CDR1 SGHDT and CDR2 YYEEEE. The CDR3 spans 16 residues. Here the CDR3 reads CASSLPGEPDTGELFF. For the CDR3, the DNA is TGTGCCAGCAGCTTGCCTGGGGAACCGGACACCGGGGAGCTGTTTTTT.

The chain uses TRBV19 and TRBJ2-5; D gene ambiguous. CDR1 is LNHDA and CDR2 is SQIVND in the germline V gene (reference sequence). Deletions cut 6 bases from V and 5 bases from J, with 22 bases between. The CDR3 has 16 amino acids. The CDR3 sequence: CASSLGPPLLEETQYF. The CDR3 coding sequence is TGTGCCAGTAGCCTAGGTCCCCCACTGCTTGAGGAGACCCAGTACTTC.

The chain recombines TRBV10-3 with TRBJ1-3; D possibly corresponds to TRBD1 (5 bases). CDR1 is ENHRY and CDR2 is SYGVKD in the germline V gene. The CDR3 has 16 residues. The V and J ends lost 10 bases and 0 bases respectively, with 19 bases between them. CDR3 coding DNA: TGTGCCACATCCCAACCGGGACTCAGCTCTGGAAACACCATATATTTT. It specifies CATSQPGLSSGNTIYF.

This chain links TRBV14 with TRBJ1-2, with 8 nucleotides matching TRBD1. Germline CDR1 reads SGHDN; CDR2 reads FVKESK. V was clipped by 5 bases and J by 4 bases; unmatched bases: 12. CDR3 size: 16 residues. In DNA form, the CDR3 reads TGTGCCAGCAGCGGTATAGCAGGGGGCCGAGGCTATGGCTACACCTTC. Its translation: CASSGIAGGRGYGYTF.

V and J are TRBV7-9 and TRBJ2-7, with D uncertain. This CDR3 has 14 residues. Trimming stripped 3 bases from V and 0 bases from J, with 9 bases between. Germline V CDR1 and CDR2: SEHNR, FQNEAQ (reference sequence). The CDR3 sequence is CASSFPGSSYEQYF. For the CDR3, the DNA is TGTGCCAGCAGCTTCCCTGGTTCCTCCTACGAGCAGTACTTC.

V gene TRBV30 combines with J gene TRBJ2-7; D might be TRBD2 (5 bases). Trimming stripped 1 base from V and 7 bases from J, with 11 bases between. Germline V gene sequence: CDR1 GTSNPN, CDR2 SVGIG (reference sequence). The CDR3 has 12 residues. The CDR3 DNA reads TGTGCCTGGAGTGAGGATAGCGTAGAGCAGTACTTC. Protein sequence: CAWSEDSVEQYF.

This clone was found a few times. The chain employs TRBV5-4 and TRBJ1-1; D not resolved. The V and J ends lost 0 bases and 1 base respectively, with 7 bases between them. Germline V CDR1 and CDR2: SGHNT, YYREEE (reference sequence). The CDR3 has 14 residues. CDR3 in amino acids: CASSLEVTNTEAFF. For the CDR3, the DNA is TGTGCCAGCAGCTTGGAGGTCACGAACACTGAAGCTTTCTTT.

This clone was recorded only once. Other DNA sequences in this sample translate to the same CDR3. V gene TRBV11-2 combines with J gene TRBJ2-1; D uncertain. V dropped 1 base and J dropped 4 bases, with 2 bases sitting between them. In germline, CDR1 is SGHAT, CDR2 FQNNGV. This CDR3 has 12 residues. The CDR3 DNA reads as TGTGCCAGCAGCTTAGGGTACAATGAGCAGTTCTTC. This gives the protein CASSLGYNEQFF.

J is TRBJ2-1 and V is TRBV6-1; unclear D gene. CDR1 is MNHNS, CDR2 SASEGT, per germline. V lost 0 bases to trimming and J lost 10 bases, with 13 bases between them. There are 14 residues in the CDR3. In nucleotides, the CDR3 is TGTGCCAGCAGTGAAGCGGGCCCTCCCGGGGAGCAGTTCTTC. Its translation: CASSEAGPPGEQFF.